Listed below are T cell receptor beta chains from one sample, sequenced in a study of radiation and T cells in renal cell carcinoma. Profiling relied on immunoSEQ multiplex PCR, and the TCRdb table lists in-frame clones only, not all of them. The sample comprises approximately 150,000 clones, roughly nine tenths of which are singletons, and about 4.3% rests with the top ten. The specimen comprised blood, sampled from a patient whose treatment included radiotherapy and nephrectomy. The receptors originated from a woman in her 70s with renal cell carcinoma. Both conserved end residues are part of each CDR3. D genes are given only for firm matches. Size values are once, few and many counts, or a class for expanded clones, and some rows have none.

v_call	d_call	j_call	clone_size	cdr3_aa	cdr3_nt
TRBV11-3	NA	TRBJ2-2	NA	CASSFLAGPGELFF	TGTGCCAGCAGCTTCCTGGCGGGACCCGGGGAGCTGTTTTTT
TRBV4-2	TRBD2	TRBJ2-3	NA	CASSQAAGGLGTQYF	TGTGCCAGCAGCCAAGCGGCGGGGGGCTTGGGTACGCAGTATTTT
TRBV5-1	TRBD1	TRBJ2-1	NA	CASSLGTGLPGEQFF	TGCGCCAGCAGCTTGGGGACAGGGTTACCGGGCGAGCAGTTCTTC
TRBV7-2	NA	TRBJ2-7	NA	CASSRQAGPIYEQYF	TGTGCCAGCAGCCGACAGGCGGGCCCCATCTACGAGCAGTACTTC
TRBV20-1	NA	TRBJ1-1	NA	CSALEPPIAFF	TGCAGTGCTCTCGAACCACCGATCGCTTTCTTT
TRBV11-2	NA	TRBJ1-1	few	CASSLDSRGEAFF	TGTGCCAGCAGCTTAGATAGCAGGGGTGAAGCTTTCTTT
TRBV5-1	NA	TRBJ1-1	NA	CASSLAGRGEAFF	TGCGCCAGCAGCTTGGCAGGTCGAGGAGAAGCTTTCTTT
TRBV10-3	NA	TRBJ2-4	once	CAIPRDFPAKNIQYF	TGTGCCATCCCCAGGGACTTCCCAGCCAAAAACATTCAGTACTTC
TRBV30	NA	TRBJ1-1	NA	CAWSVQRRNTEAFF	TGTGCCTGGAGTGTACAGCGGAGGAACACTGAAGCTTTCTTT
TRBV30	TRBD1	TRBJ1-1	once	CAWSPLALAAGGWSDTEAFF	TGTGCCTGGAGTCCCTTGGCTCTGGCGGCAGGGGGCTGGTCGGACACTGAAGCTTTCTTT